The clone carrying this TCR beta chain was seen repeatedly, ten times or more. Its antigen remains unidentified. The germline V gene encodes CDR1 MNHEY and CDR2 SVGAGI. V was trimmed by 0 bases and J by 3 bases, leaving 6 bases between them. The CDR3 spans 13 residues. These data come from a study of naive and memory T cell subsets. An equimolar mix of two oligonucleotides served as the beta constant-region primer for TRBC1 and TRBC2. Ligated cDNA was amplified by four rounds of PCR with nested alpha and beta constant-region primers and SP2. Ligation attached a single-stranded oligonucleotide with a 12-nucleotide UMI and the SP2 primer to the cDNA 3' end. Each CDR3 protein is one row after TCRdb ran MiXCR on the UMI-ligation and nested PCR reads. The sample lists over 110,000 distinct CDR3 sequences, approximately 18% seen once, with around 0.63% in the top ten. Study conclusions and caveats: In naive cells, over 90% of TCR sequences were seen only once. Especially in CD8 cells, naive repertoires contained a few larger clonotypes, possibly CD45RA-re-expressing memory cells.

The rearrangement joins TRBV6-5 to TRBJ2-7; D remains ambiguous. The specimen was naive CD8+ T cells from blood. The sequence was collected from a human donor in good health. The CDR3 region is CASSYSRGYEQYF. In DNA form, the CDR3 reads TGTGCCAGCAGTTACTCCCGTGGCTACGAGCAGTACTTC.